The text below deals with one TCR beta chain. It lacks a known antigen. Per-base quality was not reported, and no clone a single base away is much larger than it. This entry belongs to a study of OX40 agonist ivuxolimab in advanced cancers. With respect to the entire study: Ivuxolimab, which targeted the costimulatory receptor OX40 (CD134), was an agonistic, fully human IgG2 monoclonal antibody. Intravenous ivuxolimab was administered to patients every 2 weeks at six dose levels: 0.01, 0.1, 0.3, 1.5, 3 and 10 mg/kg. Among the roughly 50 dose-escalation patients, some 19 had hepatocellular carcinoma, some 15 melanoma, 9 renal cell carcinoma and 9 head and neck cancer. The dose-escalation cohort was around 83% male with a mean age of roughly 60 years, ranging from roughly 23 to 90. Prior anti-PD-1, anti-PD-L1 or anti-CTLA-4 therapy was permitted, and checkpoint inhibitors had been received by roughly 42% of dose-escalation patients. Partial responses occurred in three dose-escalation patients, of whom one had hepatocellular carcinoma and two had cutaneous melanoma. The purpose of peripheral TCRbeta sequencing was to test whether ivuxolimab changed TCR sequence diversity and led to clonal T-cell expansion. The paper describes the monotherapy dose-escalation part (N ≈ 50 patients) of the phase I trial of ivuxolimab.

Patients with a history of autoimmune disease or receiving systemic immunosuppression were excluded from the trial. Peripheral blood for TCR sequencing was drawn from every dose cohort at baseline, at cycle 4 day 1 and at cycle 7 day 1. Samples came from an open-label, multicenter, first-in-human phase I dose-escalation trial of ivuxolimab. Adults with locally advanced or metastatic melanoma, renal cell carcinoma, hepatocellular carcinoma or head and neck squamous cell carcinoma were enrolled in the trial. Before TCR sequencing, CD4+ T cells and CD8+ T cells were sorted from peripheral blood as separate populations. Study-level results and caveats: Partial responders in the 0.1-3.0 mg/kg groups had among the lowest normalized peripheral clonal expansion, especially among CD8+ T cells. The antigen specificity of the peripheral T cells that underwent clonal expansion was not determined. Low levels of normalized T-cell clonal expansion were also seen in some patients who did not respond. At doses from 0.1 to 3.0 mg/kg, clonal expansion was seen in both CD4+ and CD8+ blood T cells between baseline and week 6. After ivuxolimab, more expanded clones were found on average in CD8+ T cells than in CD4+ T cells.

For sequencing of the TCRbeta CDR3 region, genomic DNA was extracted from the sorted cells. The immunoSEQ Assay was used for sequencing of TCRbeta CDR3 regions. The source is immuneACCESS, and TCRdb retained only in-frame sequences with V and J called. Part of the clones is not carried over; for the studies checked, unresolved V genes explain less than half of this, and the remainder is unexplained. For this sample the table gives about 100,000 clones, of which approximately 91% were detected only once. The ten biggest clones cover over 0.65% of the sample. Based on the germline V gene, the CDR1 and CDR2 sequences are MNHEY and SVGAGI. V is pruned by 4 bases and J by 7 bases, leaving 10 bases of the junction without a gene match. The CDR3 spans 16 residues, from the cysteine through the phenylalanine. Only the CDR3 DNA stays, 48 bases, in frame from base 1.

The sequencing here drew on CD4+ or CD8+ T cells sorted from blood, taken in a trial of the OX40 agonist ivuxolimab. The sequence links TRBV6-5 to TRBJ1-6, with 7 bases matching TRBD1. The source of this sequence is an adult with an advanced solid tumor such as melanoma, head and neck, liver or kidney cancer. The CDR3 here reads CASSSATGFRNSPLHF. The sequenced DNA is TGTGCCAGCAGTTCGGCGACAGGGTTTAGGAATTCACCCCTCCACTTT.